The entry below describes one T cell receptor beta chain. The CDR3 loop spans 15 amino acids. The V end was cut by 5 bases, the J end by 8 bases, with 19 bases between. Germline values: CDR1 LNHDA, CDR2 SQIVND (reference sequence). Using immunoSEQ multiplex PCR, the repertoire was profiled, and TCRdb retains in-frame clones only, with some absent. Of tens of thousands of clones listed, approximately 87% were seen once; the top ten hold approximately 48%. These data come from a study of control samples from healthy donors and cancer patients. This sequence joins TRBV19 and TRBJ2-1, with D perhaps matching TRBD2 (6 bases). The clonotype was recovered from a man in his sixties in good health. The specimen sequenced was blood. As DNA, the CDR3 is TGTGCCAGTAGTCCGTGGACTAACTCCGCGGATGAGCAGTTCTTC. Translating it yields CASSPWTNSADEQFF.